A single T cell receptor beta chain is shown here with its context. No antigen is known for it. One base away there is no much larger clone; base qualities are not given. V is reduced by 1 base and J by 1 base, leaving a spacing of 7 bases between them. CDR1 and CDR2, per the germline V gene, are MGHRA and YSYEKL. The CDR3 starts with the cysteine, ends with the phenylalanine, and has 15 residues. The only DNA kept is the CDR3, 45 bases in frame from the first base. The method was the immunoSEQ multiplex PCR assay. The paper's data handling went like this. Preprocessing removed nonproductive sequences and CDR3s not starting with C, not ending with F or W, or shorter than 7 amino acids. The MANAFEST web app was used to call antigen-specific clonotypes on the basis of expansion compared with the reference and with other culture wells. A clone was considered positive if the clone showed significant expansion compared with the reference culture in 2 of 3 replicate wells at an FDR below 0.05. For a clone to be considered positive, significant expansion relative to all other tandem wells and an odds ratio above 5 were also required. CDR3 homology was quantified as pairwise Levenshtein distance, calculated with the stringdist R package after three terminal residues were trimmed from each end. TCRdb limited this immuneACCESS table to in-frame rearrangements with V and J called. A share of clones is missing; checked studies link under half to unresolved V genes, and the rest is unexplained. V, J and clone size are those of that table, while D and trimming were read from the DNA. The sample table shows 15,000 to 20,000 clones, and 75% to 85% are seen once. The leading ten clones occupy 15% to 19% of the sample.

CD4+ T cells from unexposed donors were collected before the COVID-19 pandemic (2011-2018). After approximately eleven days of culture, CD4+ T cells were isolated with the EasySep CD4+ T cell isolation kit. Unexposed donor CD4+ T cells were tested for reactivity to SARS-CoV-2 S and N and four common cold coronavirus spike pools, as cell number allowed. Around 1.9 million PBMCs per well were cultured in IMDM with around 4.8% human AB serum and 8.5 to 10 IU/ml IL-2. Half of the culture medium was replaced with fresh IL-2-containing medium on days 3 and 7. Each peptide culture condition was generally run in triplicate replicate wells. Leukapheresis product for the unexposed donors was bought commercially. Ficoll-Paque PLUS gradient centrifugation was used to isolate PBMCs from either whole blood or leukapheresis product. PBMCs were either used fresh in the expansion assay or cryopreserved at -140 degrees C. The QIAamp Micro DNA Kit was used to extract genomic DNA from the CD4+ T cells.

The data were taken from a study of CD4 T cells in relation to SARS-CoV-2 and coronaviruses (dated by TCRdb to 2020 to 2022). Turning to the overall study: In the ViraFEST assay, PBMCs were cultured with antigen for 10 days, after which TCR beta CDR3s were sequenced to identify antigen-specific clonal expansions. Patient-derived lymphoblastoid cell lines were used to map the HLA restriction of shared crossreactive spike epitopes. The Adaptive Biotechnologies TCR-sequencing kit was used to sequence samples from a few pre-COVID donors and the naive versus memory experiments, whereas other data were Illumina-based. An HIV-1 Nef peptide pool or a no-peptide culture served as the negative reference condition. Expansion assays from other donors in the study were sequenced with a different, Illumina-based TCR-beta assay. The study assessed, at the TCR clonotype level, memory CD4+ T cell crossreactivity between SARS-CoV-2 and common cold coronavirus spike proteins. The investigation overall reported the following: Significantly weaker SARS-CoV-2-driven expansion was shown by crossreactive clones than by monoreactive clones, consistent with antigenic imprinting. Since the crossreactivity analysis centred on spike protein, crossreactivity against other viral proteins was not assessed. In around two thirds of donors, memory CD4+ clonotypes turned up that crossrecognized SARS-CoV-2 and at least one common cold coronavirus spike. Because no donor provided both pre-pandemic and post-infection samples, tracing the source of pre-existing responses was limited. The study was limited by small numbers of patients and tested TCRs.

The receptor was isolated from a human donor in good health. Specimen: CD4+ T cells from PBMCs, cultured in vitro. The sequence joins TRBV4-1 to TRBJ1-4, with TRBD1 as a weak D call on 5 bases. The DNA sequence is TGCGCCAGCAGCCAAGTGGGGGGAACTAATGAAAAACTGTTTTTT. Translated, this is CASSQVGGTNEKLFF.